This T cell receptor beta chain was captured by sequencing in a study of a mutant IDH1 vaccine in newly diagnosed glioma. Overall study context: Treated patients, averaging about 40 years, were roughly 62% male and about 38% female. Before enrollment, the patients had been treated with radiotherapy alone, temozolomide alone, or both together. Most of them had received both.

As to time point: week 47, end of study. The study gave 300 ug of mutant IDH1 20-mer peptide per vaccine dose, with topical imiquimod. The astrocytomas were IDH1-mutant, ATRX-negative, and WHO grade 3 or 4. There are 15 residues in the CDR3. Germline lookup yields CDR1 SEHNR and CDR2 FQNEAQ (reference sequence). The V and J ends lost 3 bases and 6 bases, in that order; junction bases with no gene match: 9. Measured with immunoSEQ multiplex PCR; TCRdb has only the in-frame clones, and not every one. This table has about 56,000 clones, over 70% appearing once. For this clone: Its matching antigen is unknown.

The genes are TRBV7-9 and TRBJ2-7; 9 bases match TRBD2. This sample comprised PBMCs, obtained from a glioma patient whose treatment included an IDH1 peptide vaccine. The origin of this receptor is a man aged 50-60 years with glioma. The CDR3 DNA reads TGTGCCAGCAGCTTTAGCGGGGGCAATTACGGCGAGCAGTACTTC. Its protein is CASSFSGGNYGEQYF.